This TCR beta chain was found in a study of shared clonotypes between healthy human individuals. Deep was the level used in running the assay. Only in-frame clones appear in the TCRdb table, and some are missing; sequencing was by immunoSEQ multiplex PCR. The table lists some 2 million clones, about 95% of them singletons. Terminally differentiated effector memory CD45RA+ cells were excluded by CCR7 positive selection of CD45RO-negative cells. This CDR3 spans 16 amino acids. Per germline, CDR1 SEHNR and CDR2 FQNEAQ (reference sequence). The trim removed 1 base at V and 1 base at J, leaving 2 bases unmatched.

The receptor was isolated from a man between 18 and 35 years old in good health. The J gene is TRBJ2-5, the V gene TRBV7-9; 11 positions match TRBD2. The sample comprised naive CD8+ T cells sorted from blood. The CDR3 region has the DNA TGTGCCAGCAGCTTAGAAGGACTAGCGGGCCAAGAGACCCAGTACTTC. This gives the protein CASSLEGLAGQETQYF.